This T cell receptor (beta chain) was documented in a study of T cells in women clearing cervical HPV infection. Method: immunoSEQ multiplex PCR; TCRdb's copy keeps in-frame clones and lacks some. This table lists approximately 16,000 clones. Sequenced: blood buffy coat. This receptor was identified in a woman between 18 and 69 years old with a cervical HPV16 infection that either progressed to CIN3+ or cleared (not recorded which).

The DNA read from the CDR3 is TGTGCCAGTAGTTCCTCGCAAAGGGGCGCCACTGAA. It specifies CASSSSQRGATE. The full CDR3 is CASSSSQRGATEAFF. This chain links TRBV19 with TRBJ1-1; D might be TRBD1 (5 bases). The read finishes 3 residues shy of the CDR3 end, and the germline J gene is used to complete it. The V and J ends lost 5 bases and 4 bases respectively, with 17 bases between them. Germline V gene lookup returns CDR1 LNHDA and CDR2 SQIVND (reference sequence). This CDR3 has 15 residues.